This T cell receptor (beta chain) appears in the sequencing data of a study of T cell repertoires in ileal Crohn's disease. Study observations and caveats: Compared with CD4 T cells, sorted CD8 cells carried more expanded clones. Clonal expansions were more frequent in active smokers than non-smokers at surgery.

TCRB immunosequencing input was roughly 490 nanograms of biopsy DNA per sample. The table came from immunoSEQ multiplex PCR; TCRdb's copy has only in-frame clones and leaves some out. The sample gives several thousand clones, roughly 93% of which show up once; roughly 5.2% is in the top ten. On this clone itself: Its antigen is unidentified.

The CDR3 covers 16 residues. Germline V CDR1 and CDR2: SGHTA, FQGNSA. Losses at the gene ends were 6 bases for V and 2 bases for J; bases not matched to a gene: 9. The chain employs TRBV7-2 and TRBJ2-3; 9 bases are a match to TRBD2. The specimen sequenced was ileal tissue. The TCR originated in an adult with Crohn's disease. This chain's CDR3 is CASSQITSGHTDTQYF. The CDR3 region has the DNA TGTGCCAGCAGTCAAATTACTAGCGGGCACACAGATACGCAGTATTTT.